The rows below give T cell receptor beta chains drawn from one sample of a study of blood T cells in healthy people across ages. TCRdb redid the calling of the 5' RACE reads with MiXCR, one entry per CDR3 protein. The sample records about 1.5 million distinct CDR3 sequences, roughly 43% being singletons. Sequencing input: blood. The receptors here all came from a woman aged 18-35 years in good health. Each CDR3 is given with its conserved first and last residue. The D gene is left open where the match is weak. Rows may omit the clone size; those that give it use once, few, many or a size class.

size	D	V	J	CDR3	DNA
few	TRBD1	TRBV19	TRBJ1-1	CASRRQGIKPEAFF	TGTGCCAGTAGGAGACAGGGGATCAAGCCGGAAGCTTTCTTT
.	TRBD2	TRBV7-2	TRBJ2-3	CASSFLRGYSTDTQYF	TGTGCCAGCAGCTTTTTGCGGGGGTACAGCACAGATACGCAGTATTTT
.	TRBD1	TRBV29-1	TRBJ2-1	CSVRGLSYNEQFF	TGCAGCGTCAGGGGGCTTTCCTACAATGAGCAGTTCTTC
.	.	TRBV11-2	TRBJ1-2	CASSPAGQANYGYTF	TGTGCCAGCAGCCCGGCGGGGCAGGCTAACTATGGCTACACCTTC
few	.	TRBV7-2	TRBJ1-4	CASSLVSGSNEKLFF	TGTGCCAGCAGCTTAGTTTCGGGGAGTAATGAAAAACTGTTTTTT
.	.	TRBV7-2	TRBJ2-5	CASSLVNVGQETQYF	TGTGCCAGCAGCTTAGTTAACGTGGGCCAAGAGACCCAGTACTTC
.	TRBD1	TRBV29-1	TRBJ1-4	CSVARGREKLFF	TGCAGCGTCGCCAGGGGGCGGGAAAAACTGTTTTTT
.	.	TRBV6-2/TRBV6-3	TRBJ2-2	CATTNWPKNTGELFF	TGTGCCACAACCAATTGGCCGAAGAACACCGGGGAGCTGTTTTTT
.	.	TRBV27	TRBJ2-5	CASSFLAGLGETQYF	TGTGCCAGCAGTTTCCTTGCGGGACTCGGGGAGACCCAGTACTTC
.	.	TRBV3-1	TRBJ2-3	CASSQGSRVGTDTQYF	TGTGCCAGCAGCCAAGGATCCCGGGTGGGCACAGATACGCAGTATTTT
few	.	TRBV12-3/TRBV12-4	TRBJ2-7	CASSRWEQYF	TGTGCCAGCAGTCGGTGGGAGCAGTACTTC
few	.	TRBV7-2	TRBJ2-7	CASSLRRGQPYEQYF	TGTGCCAGCAGCTTAAGGCGTGGACAGCCCTACGAGCAGTACTTC
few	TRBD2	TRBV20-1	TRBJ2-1	CSARGLAGAIYNEQFF	TGCAGTGCTAGGGGACTAGCGGGGGCGATTTACAATGAGCAGTTCTTC
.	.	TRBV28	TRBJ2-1	CASSFPGLYNEQFF	TGTGCCAGCAGTTTTCCGGGCCTCTACAATGAGCAGTTCTTC
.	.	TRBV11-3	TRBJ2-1	CASSPHSSNEQFF	TGTGCCAGCAGCCCTCACTCGTCTAATGAGCAGTTCTTC
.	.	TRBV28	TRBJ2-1	CASSLVDGGDNEQFF	TGTGCCAGCAGTTTAGTTGATGGCGGAGACAATGAGCAGTTCTTC
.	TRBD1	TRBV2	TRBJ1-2	CASRSQGDYGYTF	TGTGCCAGCAGATCACAGGGGGACTATGGCTACACCTTC
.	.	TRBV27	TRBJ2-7	CASSLGNSGIYEQYF	TGTGCCAGCAGTTTAGGGAACTCCGGGATCTACGAGCAGTACTTC
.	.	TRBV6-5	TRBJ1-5	CASSYSRASNQHQHF	TGTGCCAGCAGTTACTCGAGGGCAAGCAATCAGCACCAGCATTTT
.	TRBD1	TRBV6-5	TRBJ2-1	CASRYDRGNYSEQFF	TGTGCCAGCAGATACGACAGGGGGAACTACAGTGAGCAGTTCTTC
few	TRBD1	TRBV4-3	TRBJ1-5	CASSGTVEVHQPQHF	TGCGCCAGCAGCGGGACAGTCGAGGTGCATCAGCCCCAGCATTTT
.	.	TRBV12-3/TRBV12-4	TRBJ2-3	CASSLALGLARSTDTQYF	TGTGCCAGCAGTTTAGCGTTGGGGCTAGCGCGAAGCACAGATACGCAGTATTTT
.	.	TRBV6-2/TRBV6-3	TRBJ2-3	CASSTNLRTDTQYF	TGTGCCAGCAGTACAAACCTACGGACAGATACGCAGTATTTT
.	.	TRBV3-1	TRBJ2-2	CASSQDRGASAGELFF	TGTGCCAGCAGCCAAGATAGAGGGGCGTCGGCCGGGGAGCTGTTTTTT
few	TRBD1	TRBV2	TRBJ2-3	CASMQGAIRTDTQYF	TGTGCCAGCATGCAGGGGGCTATCCGCACAGATACGCAGTATTTT
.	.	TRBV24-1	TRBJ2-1	CATSAPEGNEQFF	TGTGCCACCAGTGCCCCCGAAGGTAATGAGCAGTTCTTC
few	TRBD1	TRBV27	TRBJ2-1	CASSHRGDRGYEQFF	TGTGCCAGCAGTCATCGGGGGGACAGGGGTTATGAGCAGTTCTTC
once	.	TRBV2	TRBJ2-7	CASGGRAYNEQYF	TGTGCCAGCGGGGGCCGAGCCTACAATGAGCAGTACTTC
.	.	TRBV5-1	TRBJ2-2	CASSGGLNTGELFF	TGTGCCAGCTCTGGGGGGCTCAACACCGGGGAGCTGTTTTTT
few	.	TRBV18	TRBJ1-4	CASSPRADGELFF	TGTGCCAGCTCTCCCAGGGCGGACGGAGAACTGTTTTTT
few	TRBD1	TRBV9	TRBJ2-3	CASSRGTGKDTQYF	TGTGCCAGCAGCCGCGGGACAGGGAAAGATACGCAGTATTTT
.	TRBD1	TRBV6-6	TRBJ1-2	CASRNGRTGGSYGYTF	TGTGCCAGCAGAAACGGGCGGACAGGGGGCAGCTATGGCTACACCTTC
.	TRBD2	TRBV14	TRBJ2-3	CASSKPSSGVTDTQYF	TGTGCCAGCAGCAAACCCTCTAGCGGGGTCACAGATACGCAGTATTTT
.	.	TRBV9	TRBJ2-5	CASSTRSMLETQYF	TGTGCCAGCAGCACGAGATCAATGTTGGAGACCCAGTACTTC
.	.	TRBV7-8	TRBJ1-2	CASSLFAGGYTF	TGTGCCAGCAGCTTATTCGCGGGTGGCTACACCTTC
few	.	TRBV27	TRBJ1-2	CASSPAGATNYGYTF	TGTGCCAGCAGTCCGGCGGGGGCCACTAACTATGGCTACACCTTC
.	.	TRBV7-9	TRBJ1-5	CASGGHNQPQHF	TGTGCCAGCGGGGGCCACAATCAGCCCCAGCATTTT
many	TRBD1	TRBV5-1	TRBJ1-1	CASTGQGASNTEAFF	TGCGCCAGCACTGGACAGGGGGCGTCGAACACTGAAGCTTTCTTT
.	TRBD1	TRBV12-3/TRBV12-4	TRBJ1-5	CASGIPPPGQGAQPQHF	TGTGCCAGCGGGATACCACCCCCGGGACAGGGGGCTCAGCCCCAGCATTTT
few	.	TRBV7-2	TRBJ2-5	CASSRVVAETQYF	TGTGCCAGCAGCCGCGTCGTCGCGGAGACCCAGTACTTC
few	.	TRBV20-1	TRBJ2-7	CSARERVYEQYF	TGCAGTGCTAGAGAACGAGTTTACGAGCAGTACTTC
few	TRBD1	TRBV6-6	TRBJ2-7	CASRTGTGTFNEQYF	TGTGCCAGCAGAACCGGGACAGGGACTTTCAACGAGCAGTACTTC
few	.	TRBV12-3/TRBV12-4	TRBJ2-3	CASTGTQVIDQPTDTQYF	TGTGCCAGCACCGGGACCCAGGTCATCGATCAGCCTACAGATACGCAGTATTTT
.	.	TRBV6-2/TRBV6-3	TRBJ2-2	CASSYPSNTGELFF	TGTGCCAGCAGTTACCCCTCCAACACCGGGGAGCTGTTTTTT
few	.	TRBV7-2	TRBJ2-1	CASSLVWDTSYNEQFF	TGTGCCAGCAGCTTAGTTTGGGACACATCCTACAATGAGCAGTTCTTC
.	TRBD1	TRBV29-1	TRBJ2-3	CSVEGTASSTDTQYF	TGCAGCGTTGAGGGGACAGCCTCTAGCACAGATACGCAGTATTTT
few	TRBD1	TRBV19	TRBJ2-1	CASTPGGYGEQFF	TGTGCCAGTACTCCAGGGGGTTACGGTGAGCAGTTCTTC
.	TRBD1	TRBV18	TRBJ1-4	CAGSEQGATNEKLFF	TGTGCCGGCTCGGAACAGGGGGCGACTAATGAAAAACTGTTTTTT
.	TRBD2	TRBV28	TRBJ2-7	CAGSGGTSGPFDEQYF	TGTGCCGGCAGTGGGGGGACTAGCGGTCCCTTCGATGAGCAGTACTTC
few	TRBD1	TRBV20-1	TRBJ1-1	CSAGRPRDSSMNTEAFF	TGCAGTGCTGGAAGGCCCCGGGACAGTTCAATGAACACTGAAGCTTTCTTT
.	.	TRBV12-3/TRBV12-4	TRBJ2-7	CASSLKRLGTQYEQYF	TGTGCCAGCAGTTTAAAGCGCCTTGGGACCCAGTACGAGCAGTACTTC
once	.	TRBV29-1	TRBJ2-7	CSVEVWDGSYEQYF	TGCAGCGTTGAAGTTTGGGACGGCTCCTACGAGCAGTACTTC
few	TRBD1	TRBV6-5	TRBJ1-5	CASRTDRGNQPQHF	TGTGCCAGCAGGACGGACAGGGGAAATCAGCCCCAGCATTTT
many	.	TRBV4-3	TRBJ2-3	CASSPYSYDTQYF	TGCGCCAGCAGCCCCTACAGCTACGATACGCAGTATTTT
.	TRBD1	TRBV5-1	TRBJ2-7	CASSPIQGAWSYEQYF	TGCGCCAGCAGCCCCATACAGGGGGCATGGTCCTACGAGCAGTACTTC
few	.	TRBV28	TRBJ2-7	CASSPPTLGRRYNEQYF	TGTGCCAGCAGTCCTCCAACATTAGGGCGTCGATACAATGAGCAGTACTTC
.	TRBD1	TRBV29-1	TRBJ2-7	CSVEGTGGFNEQYF	TGCAGCGTGGAGGGGACAGGGGGCTTCAATGAGCAGTACTTC
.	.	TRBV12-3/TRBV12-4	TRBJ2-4	CASSLSVPKNIQYF	TGTGCCAGCAGTTTAAGCGTTCCCAAAAACATTCAGTACTTC
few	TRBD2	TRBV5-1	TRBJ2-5	CASSLQTSGSGETQYF	TGCGCCAGCAGCTTACAGACTAGCGGGAGTGGAGAGACCCAGTACTTC
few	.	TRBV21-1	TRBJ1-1	CASSPNGRANTEAFF	TGTGCCAGCAGCCCTAACGGCAGGGCGAACACTGAAGCTTTCTTT